These T cell receptor beta chains were read from a single sample in a study of beta chain features in type 1 diabetes. The assay was immunoSEQ multiplex PCR, and TCRdb's table has in-frame clones only and misses some. Here the sample spans under 400,000 clones, over 10% being singletons. The specimen sequenced was naive CD4+ T cells from blood. The receptors derive from a woman aged 18-29 years with type 1 diabetes. The CDR3 runs from the conserved cysteine through the conserved F or W. D genes are given only for firm matches. The size of a clone is reported for some rows only, either as once, few or many, or as a class for expanded clones.

D	V	J	size	DNA	CDR3
TRBD1	TRBV9	TRBJ2-1	NA	TGTGCCAGCAGCCCTCACCCACCGGGACAGGGAGCTGAGCAGTTCTTC	CASSPHPPGQGAEQFF
NA	TRBV28	TRBJ1-5	few	TGTGCCAGCAACTTACAGGGTCAGCCCCAGCATTTT	CASNLQGQPQHF
TRBD2	TRBV7-9	TRBJ2-3	NA	TGTGCCAGCAGCTTGATGCGGGGGGGGTCAGATACGCAGTATTTT	CASSLMRGGSDTQYF
TRBD1	TRBV7-9	TRBJ2-7	NA	TGTGCCAGCAGCCCTCGGACAGGCTCCTACGAGCAGTACTTC	CASSPRTGSYEQYF
NA	TRBV4-3	TRBJ2-1	NA	TGCGCCAGCAGCCAGCAGGGGGGAACAAGGAATGAGCAGTTCTTC	CASSQQGGTRNEQFF
NA	TRBV28	TRBJ2-7	NA	TGTGCCAGCAGTAGGAGGAACTCCTACGAGCAGTACTTC	CASSRRNSYEQYF
NA	TRBV5-1	TRBJ2-3	NA	TGCGCCAGCAGCTTTAGCGGTCCTCCCACAGATACGCAGTATTTT	CASSFSGPPTDTQYF
TRBD2	TRBV18	TRBJ2-6	NA	TGTGCCAGCTCGGCTAGCGGTGCAAACTCTGGGGCCAACGTCCTGACTTTC	CASSASGANSGANVLTF
TRBD1	TRBV7-2	TRBJ1-5	NA	TGTGCCAGCAGCACTACAGGGGGTCTTCAGCCCCAGCATTTT	CASSTTGGLQPQHF
NA	TRBV5-1	TRBJ2-3	NA	TGCGCCAGCAGCAGGATTAGCGGTAGCACAGATACGCAGTATTTT	CASSRISGSTDTQYF
NA	TRBV5-1	TRBJ2-3	NA	TGCGCCAGCAGCTATACCAGGGGAGACACAGATACGCAGTATTTT	CASSYTRGDTDTQYF
NA	TRBV9	TRBJ2-5	NA	TGTGCCAGCAGCGCGTCAGGTGTGTTTGAGACCCAGTACTTC	CASSASGVFETQYF
TRBD2	TRBV28	TRBJ2-5	NA	TGTGCCAGCAGACCTCTTTCCCGGGGGGGGACCCAGTACTTC	CASRPLSRGGTQYF
NA	TRBV4-3	TRBJ2-6	few	TGCGCCAGCAGCCAATCCGGGACACTCTCTGGGGCCAACGTCCTGACTTTC	CASSQSGTLSGANVLTF
NA	TRBV19	TRBJ2-6	NA	TGTGCCAGTAGTATAGACCTTACAGGGTTCTCTGGGGCCAACGTCCTGACTTTC	CASSIDLTGFSGANVLTF
NA	TRBV27	TRBJ2-7	few	TGTGCCAGCAGAGACAGTAATGTCAACGAGCAGTACTTC	CASRDSNVNEQYF
TRBD2	TRBV5-1	TRBJ2-5	few	TGCGCCAGCAGCTCAATGACTAGCGGGGGCCTCCAAGAGACCCAGTACTTC	CASSSMTSGGLQETQYF
NA	TRBV2	TRBJ1-5	few	TGTGCCAGCAGGTCCACAGGGACACTGGCTAATCAGCCCCAGCATTTT	CASRSTGTLANQPQHF
TRBD2	TRBV7-9	TRBJ2-7	NA	TGTGCCAGCAGCGGGAACGGGACTATCCAGTCTCGCGAGCAGTACTTC	CASSGNGTIQSREQYF
NA	TRBV4-3	TRBJ2-6	NA	TGCGCCAGCAGCCAAGAGGGACACCCCTCTGGGGCCAACGTCCTGACTTTC	CASSQEGHPSGANVLTF
TRBD2	TRBV28	TRBJ2-7	few	TGTGCCAGCAGTCGAACCGGGACTAGCGGGAATCCCCTCGGCTACGAGCAGTACTTC	CASSRTGTSGNPLGYEQYF
NA	TRBV10-3	TRBJ2-7	NA	TGTGCCATCTCTCCGGACTCTTACGAGCAGTACTTC	CAISPDSYEQYF